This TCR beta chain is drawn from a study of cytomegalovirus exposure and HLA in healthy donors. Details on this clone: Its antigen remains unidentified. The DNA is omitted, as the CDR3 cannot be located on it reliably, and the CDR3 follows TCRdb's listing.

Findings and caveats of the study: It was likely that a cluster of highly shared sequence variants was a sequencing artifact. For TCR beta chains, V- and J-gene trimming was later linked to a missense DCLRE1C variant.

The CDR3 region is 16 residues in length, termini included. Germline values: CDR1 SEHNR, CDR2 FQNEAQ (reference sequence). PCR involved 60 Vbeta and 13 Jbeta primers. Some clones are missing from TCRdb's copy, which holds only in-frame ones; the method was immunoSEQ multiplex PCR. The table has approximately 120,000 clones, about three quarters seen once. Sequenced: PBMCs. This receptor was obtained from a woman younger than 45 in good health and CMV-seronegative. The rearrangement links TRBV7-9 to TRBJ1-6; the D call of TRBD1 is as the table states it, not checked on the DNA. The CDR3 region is CASSLGVGTGNSPLYF.